The following is a T cell receptor beta chain sequence with its context. Its antigen is not identified. The data are from a study of CD8 T cells in Susac syndrome. Points from the study as a whole: The study admitted that it had a relatively small number of individuals in its TCR sequencing and HLA analysis.

It was with random hexamers that roughly 0.5 to 1 ug RNA was reverse transcribed. TCR beta CDR3 was amplified by immunoSEQ covering 54 Vbeta and 13 Jbeta. TCRdb reprocessed the immunoSEQ multiplex PCR reads via MiXCR and lists one record per CDR3 protein. The sample contains 400,000 to 550,000 distinct CDR3 sequences, 75% to 90% of which appear only once. The sequenced target, TCR beta, came from blood CD8+ and CD4+ T cells. TEMRA cells were enriched by FACS, and CD4+ and CD8+ T cells were negatively isolated. Germline CDR1 is DFQATT and CDR2 is SNEGSKA (reference sequence). V lost 2 bases to trimming and J lost 3 bases; unmatched junction nucleotides: 1. This CDR3 spans 13 amino acids.

This TCR derives from a human donor with multiple sclerosis. The V call is TRBV20-1, the J call TRBJ2-1; 7 nucleotides agree with TRBD2. The sequenced sample was CD8+ T cells from PBMCs. Written as DNA, the CDR3 is TGCAGTGCTAGAAGCGGGAACTACAATGAGCAGTTCTTC. This codes for CSARSGNYNEQFF.